There are a few counts of the clone carrying this T cell receptor (beta chain). The antigen is unknown. This entry comes from a study of OX40 agonist ivuxolimab in advanced cancers. Study context: While on treatment, patients had intravenous ivuxolimab at 0.01 to 10 mg/kg every 2 weeks. Points from the study as a whole: What antigens the expanded peripheral T cells recognized was never established.

The V gene's germline CDR1 is SGHAT and CDR2 FQNNGV. Between the trimmed V and J ends, which lost 0 bases and 6 bases, there was a span of 12 bases. This CDR3 is built from 14 residues. Assay: immunoSEQ multiplex PCR; the TCRdb copy retains only in-frame clones and omits some. The table records roughly 18,000 clones, around two thirds of them present only once. The receptor's source is an adult with an advanced solid tumor such as melanoma, head and neck, liver or kidney cancer. The source was CD4+ or CD8+ T cells sorted from blood, collected in a trial of the OX40 agonist ivuxolimab. The chain has TRBV11-2 and TRBJ2-7; TRBD1 is a possible D gene (6 bases). CDR3 region: CASSLEQGPREQYF. In DNA form, the CDR3 reads TGTGCCAGCAGCTTAGAACAGGGTCCCCGCGAGCAGTACTTC.